The 22 T cell receptor beta chains presented below share a single source sample, sequenced in a study of control samples from healthy donors and cancer patients (dated by TCRdb to 2018 to 2020). The library was generated by the immunoSEQ multiplex PCR assay. TCRdb obtained this table from immuneACCESS and retained in-frame rearrangements with V and J assigned. These tables miss some clones; where compared with another copy, unresolved V genes account for less than half of the shortfall, and the remainder is unexplained. The sample table holds roughly 450,000 clones, of which 90% were seen once. The ten largest clones take up 5% to 8% of the sample. Material for sequencing was PBMCs. The source of these receptors is a man aged 35 to 55 with head and neck cancer.

The J gene is TRBJ2-7, the V gene TRBV19, with a tentative D call TRBD1 (5 bases). Trimming stripped 3 bases from V and 0 bases from J, with 9 bases between. Germline V gene lookup returns CDR1 LNHDA and CDR2 SQIVND (reference sequence). The CDR3 is 14 amino acids. CDR3 residues: CASSITGTSYEQYF. The CDR3 region has the DNA TGTGCCAGTAGTATCACAGGTACCTCCTACGAGCAGTACTTC. Full variable domain (rest looked up from reference TRBV19 and TRBJ2-7): DGGITQSPKYLFRKEGQNVTLSCEQNLNHDAMYWYRQDPGQGLRLIYYSQIVNDFQKGDIAEGYSVSREKKESFPLTVTSAQKNPTAFYLCASSITGTSYEQYFGPGTRLTVT.

The V gene is TRBV28, the J gene TRBJ2-3; 8 bases agree with TRBD2. The CDR3 extends over 15 amino acids. The germline V gene has CDR1 MDHEN and CDR2 SYDVKM. With 11 bases clipped from V and 6 bases from J, the junction kept 16 bases outside the gene matches. CDR3 in DNA: TGTGCCTCTAGTCCTGTGGGTAGCGGGGCGGATACGCAGTATTTT. This codes for CASSPVGSGADTQYF. Full variable domain (rest looked up from reference TRBV28 and TRBJ2-3): DVKVTQSSRYLVKRTGEKVFLECVQDMDHENMFWYRQDPGLGLRLIYFSYDVKMKEKGDIPEGYSVSREKKERFSLILESASTNQTSMYLCASSPVGSGADTQYFGPGTRLTVL.

This chain uses TRBV2 with TRBJ2-3; TRBD2 aligns across 15 bases. This CDR3 contains 16 residues. CDR1 and CDR2 (germline): SNHLY, FYNNEI. The V segment lost 11 bases and the J segment 1 base; nucleotides outside the gene matches: 7. In DNA form, the CDR3 reads TGTGCCCGAGGGACTAGCGGGGGGTTCCGCACAGATACGCAGTATTTT. It is translated as CARGTSGGFRTDTQYF. Looking up the rest from reference TRBV2 and TRBJ2-3 gives the full variable domain: EPEVTQTPSHQVTQMGQEVILRCVPISNHLYFYWYRQILGQKVEFLVSFYNNEISEKSEIFDDQFSVERPDGSNFTLKIRSTKLEDSAMYFCARGTSGGFRTDTQYFGPGTRLTVL.

J is TRBJ1-1 and V is TRBV18; D is ambiguous. Germline V gives CDR1 KGHSH, CDR2 LQKENI. V gave up 2 bases and J gave up 0 bases, with 16 bases separating them. This CDR3 spans 17 amino acids. The CDR3 loop is CASSPYNKGLLNTEAFF. In DNA, the CDR3 is TGTGCCAGCTCACCATACAACAAGGGTCTACTGAACACTGAAGCTTTCTTT.

About this clone: The same CDR3 is also encoded by other DNA sequences in this sample. V is TRBV27 and J is TRBJ1-1, with D possibly TRBD1 on 5 matching bases. CDR3 length: 13 amino acids. Per the germline V gene, CDR1 is MNHEY and CDR2 is SMNVEV (reference sequence). Deletions cut 2 bases from V and 1 base from J, with 5 bases between. The CDR3 DNA follows: TGTGCCAGCAGTTTAACAGGGAACACTGAAGCTTTCTTT. Translation gives CASSLTGNTEAFF.

The chain uses TRBV30 and TRBJ2-1; 8 bases are a match to TRBD2. Losses at the gene ends were 0 bases for V and 0 bases for J; bases not matched to a gene: 10. This CDR3 comprises 18 residues. Germline values: CDR1 GTSNPN, CDR2 SVGIG (reference sequence). The CDR3 reads CAWSVRLAGLSSYNEQFF. The CDR3 nucleotides read TGTGCCTGGAGTGTACGGCTAGCGGGCCTGAGCTCCTACAATGAGCAGTTCTTC.

The rearrangement links TRBV2 to TRBJ1-5; 7 bases line up with TRBD1. The CDR3 spans 15 residues. J lost 0 bases, V lost 8 bases, and 7 bases had no gene match. Germline V CDR1 and CDR2: SNHLY, FYNNEI. The CDR3 DNA reads as TGTGCCAGCGGGGGGGGGACAGATAGCAATCAGCCCCAGCATTTT. It is translated as CASGGGTDSNQPQHF.

CDR3 DNA sequence: TGTGCCAGCAGTGCCACGGGTAGCAATCAGCCCCAGCATTTT. This encodes CASSATGSNQPQHF. The rearrangement joins TRBV27 to TRBJ1-5; no reliable D call. Per germline, CDR1 MNHEY and CDR2 SMNVEV (reference sequence). V dropped 5 bases and J dropped 0 bases, with 8 bases sitting between them. The CDR3 covers 14 residues.

The rearrangement uses TRBV5-1 and TRBJ2-7, with 10 nucleotides matching TRBD1. The CDR3 runs 13 residues. The ends lost 7 bases at V and 5 bases at J; junction bases unmatched: 6. CDR1 and CDR2 from the germline V gene are SGHRS and YFSETQ. The CDR3: CASRPGTGDEQYF. The CDR3 DNA sequence: TGCGCCAGCCGACCCGGGACAGGGGACGAGCAGTACTTC.

The chain couples TRBV6-5 to TRBJ2-3, with TRBD2 matching 9 bases. CDR3 length equals 15 residues. V lost 4 bases to trimming and J lost 4 bases; unmatched junction nucleotides: 6. The germline V gene encodes CDR1 MNHEY and CDR2 SVGAGI. CDR3 protein: CASSLAGGPADTQYF. In DNA form, the CDR3 reads TGTGCCAGCAGTTTGGCGGGAGGGCCCGCAGATACGCAGTATTTT.

The genes are TRBV28 and TRBJ2-2; D ambiguous. The germline V and J ends were trimmed by 5 bases and 1 base, with 2 bases remaining between them. The CDR3 spans 12 residues. Germline CDR1 MDHEN, CDR2 SYDVKM. Written as DNA, the CDR3 is TGTGCCAGCAGTGAGAACACCGGGGAGCTGTTTTTT. It yields the protein CASSENTGELFF.

The J gene is TRBJ2-3, the V gene TRBV5-6; D possibly uses TRBD1 or TRBD2 (5 bases each). CDR1 and CDR2 from the germline V gene are SGHDT and YYEEEE. This CDR3 comprises 16 residues. Trimming took off 1 base at V and 8 bases at J, with 20 bases between the two ends. CDR3: CASSLFVGPISPTQYF. The CDR3 DNA is TGTGCCAGCAGCTTGTTCGTGGGACCCATATCACCTACGCAGTATTTT.

This chain joins TRBV5-1 and TRBJ2-7; the D is unclear. The germline V gene encodes CDR1 SGHRS and CDR2 YFSETQ. The V gene lost 0 bases and the J gene lost 3 bases, with 10 bases spanning the gap. The CDR3 is made up of 14 amino acids. The CDR3, as DNA: TGCGCCAGCAGCTTGGTAGGCGGCCGCTACGAGCAGTACTTC. Translating gives CASSLVGGRYEQYF.

V is TRBV6-2 or TRBV6-3 and J is TRBJ2-3; 9 bases match TRBD2. The trim removed 2 bases at V and 5 bases at J, leaving 5 bases unmatched. CDR1 and CDR2 from the germline V gene are MNHEY and SVGEGT. The CDR3 contains 15 residues. The CDR3: CASSYERGAEDTQYF. The CDR3 DNA sequence: TGTGCCAGCAGTTACGAGCGGGGGGCCGAAGATACGCAGTATTTT.

This chain links TRBV7-9 with TRBJ1-5; no definite D call. Trimming took off 1 base at V and 7 bases at J, with 14 bases between the two ends. CDR1 SEHNR and CDR2 FQNEAQ come from the germline V gene (reference sequence). This CDR3 has 15 residues. The CDR3 nucleotides read TGTGCCAGCAGCTTAGAAGGTGACTCACGGCAGCCCCAGCATTTT. This sequence encodes CASSLEGDSRQPQHF.

V and J are TRBV6-6 and TRBJ1-5; no definite D call. Trimming pared 6 bases from V and 5 bases from J, leaving 14 bases between. CDR1 is MNHNY, CDR2 SVGAGI, per germline (reference sequence). The CDR3 spans 14 residues. The CDR3 region is CASSRQGRDQPQHF. Here the CDR3 DNA reads TGTGCCAGCAGCCGACAAGGGAGGGATCAGCCCCAGCATTTT.

Notes on this clone: A read error may account for a junction end that differs from germline. The gene calls are TRBV30 and TRBJ2-7; D is unresolved. Germline CDR1 GTSNPN, CDR2 SVGIG (reference sequence). The CDR3 is 12 residues long. This CDR3 is CAWNGPSYEQYF. The DNA of the CDR3 is TGTGCCTGGAACGGACCCTCCTACGAACAGTACTTC.

The chain couples TRBV5-1 to TRBJ1-2, with TRBD1 matching 7 bases. J was trimmed by 1 base and V by 5 bases; bases with no gene match: 8. From germline, CDR1 is SGHRS and CDR2 YFSETQ. The CDR3 spans 15 residues. In DNA, the CDR3 is TGCGCCAGCAGATCCGGGACAGTCCTTAACTATGGCTACACCTTC. Translated: CASRSGTVLNYGYTF. The full variable domain, rest sourced from reference TRBV5-1 and TRBJ1-2, is KAGVTQTPRYLIKTRGQQVTLSCSPISGHRSVSWYQQTPGQGLQFLFEYFSETQRNKGNFPGRFSGRQFSNSRSEMNVSTLELGDSALYLCASRSGTVLNYGYTFGSGTRLTVV.

This sequence joins TRBV3-1 (or the pseudogene TRBV3-2) and TRBJ2-3; no clear D. Germline V gene sequence: CDR1 LGHDT, CDR2 YNNKEL (reference sequence). Trimming removed 0 bases from V and 2 bases from J, with 6 bases in between. The CDR3 loop spans 14 amino acids. The CDR3 DNA is TGTGCCAGCAGCCAAGAAGCCTCCACAGATACGCAGTATTTT. Its protein is CASSQEASTDTQYF.

V and J are TRBV11-2 and TRBJ2-3; the D gene is possibly TRBD2 (5 bases). Looked up from germline, CDR1 is SGHAT and CDR2 is FQNNGV. The CDR3 loop spans 15 amino acids. Trimming cost V 5 bases and J 9 bases, with 21 bases left between them. CDR3 amino acids: CASSPRTEASFTQYF. The CDR3, as DNA: TGTGCCAGCAGCCCACGGACGGAGGCCTCATTCACGCAGTATTTT.

The chain couples TRBV10-2 to TRBJ1-6; TRBD1 matches at 9 bases. J lost 7 bases, V lost 6 bases, and 7 bases had no gene match. The germline V gene has CDR1 WSHSY and CDR2 SAAADI. The CDR3 is made up of 15 amino acids. The CDR3 is CASRRDRDGNSPLHF. The CDR3 DNA reads TGCGCCAGCAGAAGGGACAGGGACGGGAATTCACCCCTCCACTTT.

CDR3 protein: CASSSFGTDQPQHF. The DNA for the CDR3 is TGTGCCAGCAGCTCTTTCGGGACGGATCAGCCCCAGCATTTT. V and J are TRBV7-2 and TRBJ1-5, with TRBD1 as a possible D gene (5 bases). CDR1 SGHTA and CDR2 FQGNSA come from the germline V gene. V was shortened by 4 bases and J by 5 bases, with 12 bases between the two germline ends. The CDR3 has 14 residues.